This entry lists 13 T cell receptor beta chains sequenced from one sample in a study of blood T cells in healthy people across ages. Together with a sample-barcoded 5' primer, a J-beta primer mix was included in a second PCR lasting about 6 to 12 cycles. TCRdb re-analysed the 5' RACE reads in MiXCR, keeping a single row per CDR3 protein. In the table there are hundreds of thousands of distinct CDR3 sequences, around 20% of which are singletons. Sample: blood. Source of these receptors: a man between 65 and 79 years old in good health.

This clonotype was picked up a small number of times. This rearrangement joins TRBV6-6 to TRBJ1-2; 7 bases fit TRBD1. V shed 5 bases, J shed 4 bases, and the junction held 10 bases outside the gene matches. The CDR3 runs to 15 residues. CDR1 is MNHNY and CDR2 is SVGAGI in the germline V gene (reference sequence). CDR3 DNA: TGTGCCAGCAGTCCCTACGGGGACAGCATCTATGGCTACACCTTC. Translated, it gives CASSPYGDSIYGYTF.

DNA for the CDR3: TGCGCCAGCAGCTCCGGGGCACGCAGGACTAACAGAACCTACGAGCAGTACTTC. This translates into CASSSGARRTNRTYEQYF. J is TRBJ2-7 and V is TRBV5-1; possible D gene TRBD2, 6 bases. The CDR3 consists of 18 residues. With 3 bases removed from V and 2 bases from J, the gap between germline ends came to 24 bases. Looked up from germline, CDR1 is SGHRS and CDR2 is YFSETQ.

There are a few counts of this clonotype. The chain uses TRBV5-1 and TRBJ2-1, with 8 bases that match TRBD2. Germline V gives CDR1 SGHRS, CDR2 YFSETQ. V gave up 0 bases and J gave up 4 bases; unmatched junction bases: 6. This CDR3 comprises 16 residues. The CDR3: CASSLESASGYNEQFF. Written as DNA, the CDR3 is TGCGCCAGCAGCTTGGAATCGGCTAGCGGGTACAATGAGCAGTTCTTC. Together with reference TRBV5-1 and TRBJ2-1, the CDR3 gives the full variable domain: KAGVTQTPRYLIKTRGQQVTLSCSPISGHRSVSWYQQTPGQGLQFLFEYFSETQRNKGNFPGRFSGRQFSNSRSEMNVSTLELGDSALYLCASSLESASGYNEQFFGPGTRLTVL.

In this sample, this clonotype turned up a few times. The V call is TRBV7-3, the J call TRBJ2-1, with TRBD2 matching over 13 bases. The germline V gene has CDR1 SGHTA and CDR2 FQGTGA. The CDR3 has 16 residues. Trimming at V came to 4 bases and at J to 5 bases, leaving 5 bases not matched to a gene. The CDR3 sequence: CASSSTGTSGNNEQFF. The CDR3 DNA reads as TGTGCCAGCAGCTCGACCGGGACTAGCGGGAACAATGAGCAGTTCTTC.

The gene calls are TRBV5-1 and TRBJ1-3; D uncertain. Germline CDR1 is SGHRS and CDR2 is YFSETQ. V lost 2 bases and J 0 bases, leaving 12 bases between the germline ends. This CDR3 has 16 amino acids. The DNA for the CDR3 is TGCGCCAGCAGCTTACAGACGCCATCCTCTGGAAACACCATATATTTT. This codes for CASSLQTPSSGNTIYF. The complete variable domain, with remaining parts taken from reference TRBV5-1 and TRBJ1-3, reads KAGVTQTPRYLIKTRGQQVTLSCSPISGHRSVSWYQQTPGQGLQFLFEYFSETQRNKGNFPGRFSGRQFSNSRSEMNVSTLELGDSALYLCASSLQTPSSGNTIYFGEGSWLTVV.

In this sample, this clonotype turned up a few times. This clone may be a read error of a much larger clone one base away. V and J are TRBV4-1 and TRBJ2-7; 8 bases are a match to TRBD1. The J segment lost 5 bases and the V segment lost 4 bases, leaving 7 bases of the junction unmatched. Germline assignment: CDR1 MGHRA and CDR2 YSYEKL. The CDR3 length is 14 residues. CDR3 sequence reads: CASSRPGTGNEQYF. As DNA, the CDR3 is TGCGCCAGCAGCCGCCCCGGGACAGGAAACGAGCAGTACTTC.

This rearrangement joins TRBV21-1 to TRBJ2-5; the table's D call TRBD2 went unverified against the DNA. TRBV21-1 is labeled a pseudogene. This CDR3 spans 14 amino acids. The CDR3 sequence: CASSRLLPQETQYF. CDR3 DNA: TGTGCCAGCAGCAGGCTCCTCCCGCAAGAGACCCAGTACTTC.

The rearrangement uses TRBV5-1 and TRBJ2-3, with D perhaps given as TRBD1 or TRBD2 (5 bases each). Germline CDR1 and CDR2: SGHRS and YFSETQ. This CDR3 contains 14 residues. Trimming stripped 3 bases from V and 6 bases from J, with 14 bases between. The CDR3, as DNA: TGCGCCAGCAGCTCCCCGGGACCCGAGGATACGCAGTATTTT. Amino acid sequence: CASSSPGPEDTQYF.

This clonotype was picked up a small number of times. The chain carries TRBV3-1 and TRBJ2-4; maybe TRBD1 (6 bases). With 3 bases removed from V and 0 bases from J, the gap between germline ends came to 18 bases. The CDR3 has 18 residues. Germline V lookup: CDR1 LGHDT, CDR2 YNNKEL (reference sequence). The DNA for the CDR3 is TGTGCCAGCAGCCAGTTGAAACGACAGGAGATAGCCAAAAACATTCAGTACTTC. It specifies CASSQLKRQEIAKNIQYF.

This clonotype appeared a few times. V is TRBV12-3 or TRBV12-4 and J is TRBJ2-7, with D possibly being TRBD1 or TRBD2 (5 bases each). The V gene lost 5 bases and the J gene lost 5 bases, with 19 bases spanning the gap. This CDR3 has 15 amino acids. The CDR3 DNA reads TGTGCCAGCAGTCCCGGGGCCTTAGACGGCGACGAGCAGTACTTC. Translated, it gives CASSPGALDGDEQYF.

V and J are TRBV19 and TRBJ2-2; 9 positions agree with TRBD1. There are 14 residues in the CDR3. Losses at the gene ends were 6 bases for V and 6 bases for J; bases not matched to a gene: 5. The germline V gene has CDR1 LNHDA and CDR2 SQIVND (reference sequence). In DNA, the CDR3 is TGTGCCAGTAGGGGACAGGGAGGGCCCGGGGAGCTGTTTTTT. Protein product: CASRGQGGPGELFF.

This sequence joins TRBV11-2 and TRBJ2-1, with TRBD2 matching over 11 bases. Germline V gene sequence: CDR1 SGHAT, CDR2 FQNNGV. J gave up 5 bases and V 4 bases, and 4 bases lay outside the gene matches. The CDR3 totals 15 residues. CDR3 sequence: CASSYLAGGHNEQFF. The CDR3 DNA reads TGTGCCAGCAGCTACCTAGCGGGAGGCCACAATGAGCAGTTCTTC. Full variable domain (rest looked up from reference TRBV11-2 and TRBJ2-1): EAGVAQSPRYKIIEKRQSVAFWCNPISGHATLYWYQQILGQGPKLLIQFQNNGVVDDSQLPKDRFSAERLKGVDSTLKIQPAKLEDSAVYLCASSYLAGGHNEQFFGPGTRLTVL.

This chain links TRBV12-3 or TRBV12-4 with TRBJ2-3; 11 nucleotides match TRBD2. CDR3 size: 17 residues. V lost 6 bases, J lost 3 bases, and 11 bases stayed unmatched. CDR3 amino acids: CASSLPLGLADTDTQYF. CDR3 coding DNA: TGTGCCAGCAGCCTGCCACTGGGACTAGCGGATACAGATACGCAGTATTTT.